A selection of T cell receptor beta chains follows, all from one sample in a study of response to subunit inactivated influenza vaccine. TCRdb independently ran MiXCR on the RT-PCR reads; one entry per CDR3 protein. The sample has 250,000 to 350,000 distinct CDR3 sequences; 22% are singletons. Specimen: PBMCs from blood, collected less than 22 months after vaccination. The receptors come from a man aged 50 to 69 who received an inactivated influenza vaccine. The CDR3 runs from the conserved cysteine through the conserved F or W. Each record gives: clone size, D gene, J gene, V gene, CDR3 protein, CDR3 DNA. A D gene is named only where the DNA matches it firmly. Expanded clones get a size class; other rows say once, few or many, or leave the size out.

-,-,TRBJ1-3,TRBV15,CATSRSDRGNTIYF,TGTGCCACCAGCAGATCCGACAGGGGAAACACCATATATTTT
many,-,TRBJ1-2,TRBV6-2/TRBV6-3,CASSYLGSGYTF,TGTGCCAGCAGTTATCTTGGGTCTGGCTACACCTTC
many,-,TRBJ1-1,TRBV3-1,CASSQVYQNTEAFF,TGTGCCAGCAGCCAAGTCTACCAGAACACTGAAGCTTTCTTT
-,TRBD1,TRBJ2-2,TRBV4-1,CASSNGQGVTGELFF,TGCGCCAGCAGCAACGGACAGGGAGTCACCGGGGAGCTGTTTTTT
-,TRBD1,TRBJ2-5,TRBV12-3/TRBV12-4,CASSRDRITGENF,TGTGCCAGCAGTCGGGACAGGATAACGGGAGAGAACTTC
-,-,TRBJ2-3,TRBV23-1,CASPVFGDTDTQYF,TGCGCCAGCCCGGTGTTTGGGGACACAGATACGCAGTATTTT
-,-,TRBJ1-1,TRBV6-2/TRBV6-3,CASSSPVEGRAEAFF,TGTGCCAGCAGTTCGCCGGTAGAGGGAAGGGCTGAAGCTTTCTTT
-,TRBD2,TRBJ2-1,TRBV10-3,CAITTTSGAGGSYNEQFF,TGTGCCATCACTACGACTAGCGGGGCCGGCGGCTCCTACAATGAGCAGTTCTTC
-,-,TRBJ1-5,TRBV10-3,CAISESGGNQSQHF,TGTGCCATCAGTGAGTCAGGAGGCAATCAGTCCCAGCATTTT
-,-,TRBJ2-1,TRBV5-5,CASSLEGPGYAYNEQFF,TGTGCCAGCAGCTTGGAGGGACCCGGATACGCCTACAATGAGCAGTTCTTC
few,TRBD1,TRBJ1-1,TRBV7-9,CASSPGTGYTEAFF,TGTGCCAGCAGCCCGGGGACAGGGTACACTGAAGCTTTCTTT
few,TRBD2,TRBJ2-1,TRBV7-2,CASSYLAGENNEQFF,TGTGCCAGCAGCTACCTAGCGGGGGAGAACAATGAGCAGTTCTTC
-,-,TRBJ2-2,TRBV6-1,CASSPDMNTGELFF,TGTGCCAGCAGCCCAGATATGAACACCGGGGAGCTGTTTTTT
few,TRBD1,TRBJ1-6,TRBV12-3/TRBV12-4,CASSLGGQDNSPLHF,TGTGCCAGCAGTTTAGGGGGACAGGATAATTCACCCCTCCACTTT
-,-,TRBJ2-3,TRBV5-1,CASSLNGRTDTQYF,TGCGCCAGCAGCTTGAACGGCCGCACAGATACGCAGTATTTT
-,TRBD1,TRBJ2-7,TRBV18,CASSPTGGTYEQYF,TGTGCCAGCTCACCAACAGGGGGAACCTACGAGCAGTACTTC